This T cell receptor (beta chain) was retrieved from a study of blood T cell repertoires in COVID-19. Study context: The United States, Italy and Spain supplied acute and convalescent COVID-19 samples. PBMCs, B-cell-depleted T cells, or T cells were the source of the cDNA or gDNA that made up the material.

Authors' methods: Using reference gene primer amplification, nucleated cell counts were estimated. The table came from immunoSEQ multiplex PCR; TCRdb's copy has only in-frame clones and leaves some out. V and J calls and clone size follow that table, whereas D and trimming were derived from the DNA. The table shows around 150,000 clones, with 84% occurring only once. With 3 bases clipped from V and 4 bases from J, the junction kept 10 bases outside the gene matches. The CDR3 extends over 18 amino acids. CDR1 is SGHRS, CDR2 YFSETQ, per germline. The chain employs TRBV5-1 and TRBJ2-3; 14 nucleotides match TRBD2. The TCR comes from a man between 70 and 80 years old with acute or convalescent COVID-19. The sequencing input was peripheral blood. CDR3 protein: CASSSGLAGEGGADTQYF. For the CDR3, the DNA is TGCGCCAGCAGCTCGGGACTAGCGGGAGAGGGGGGTGCAGATACGCAGTATTTT.